Listed below are T cell receptor beta chains from one sample, sequenced in a study of cytomegalovirus exposure and HLA in healthy donors. Generated by immunoSEQ multiplex PCR, the TCRdb table keeps only in-frame clones and is missing some. Of around 61,000 clones in the sample, about 80% were seen once. The specimen was PBMCs. These receptors were taken from a man aged 35 to 55 in good health and CMV-seronegative. CDR3s include the opening cysteine and the closing phenylalanine or tryptophan. A D gene is named only where the DNA matches it firmly.

J gene | D gene | V gene | CDR3 protein
TRBJ1-1 | NA | TRBV5-5 | CASSLDPVMNTEAFF
TRBJ1-3 | TRBD1 | TRBV29-1 | CSVDSGQGTGNTIYF
TRBJ2-1 | TRBD2 | TRBV18 | CASSGALAGGNNEQFF
TRBJ1-1 | TRBD1 | TRBV11-3 | CASSSMTGGEAFF
TRBJ1-2 | NA | TRBV28 | CASAATVNYGYTF
TRBJ1-2 | NA | TRBV9 | CASSVSRENYGYTF
TRBJ1-1 | TRBD1 | TRBV27 | CATRTGTGKSAFF
TRBJ2-3 | TRBD2 | TRBV25-1 | CASSDFKGLAGFTDTQYF
TRBJ2-1 | NA | TRBV10-3 | CAISGAGVQEQFF
TRBJ2-3 | NA | TRBV5-4 | CASSLGRGVTSTDTQYF
TRBJ1-1 | NA | TRBV28 | CASSSQGPYTEAFF
TRBJ2-1 | NA | TRBV15 | CATSRDLGNGEQFF
TRBJ1-1 | NA | TRBV7-3 | CASSSSGQTEAFF
TRBJ2-1 | NA | TRBV5-1 | CASSLVAGVGEQFF
TRBJ2-1 | NA | TRBV6-6 | CASRFKVTGYNEQFF
TRBJ1-2 | NA | TRBV5-1 | CASSPDFGGLFYGYTF
TRBJ2-1 | NA | TRBV6-4 | CASSEFSAGNPNEQFF
TRBJ1-5 | NA | TRBV4-1 | CASSQGEQGIGNQPQHF
TRBJ2-3 | TRBD2 | TRBV11-2 | CASSFDGGATSTDTQYF
TRBJ2-2 | NA | TRBV2 | CASSETGTGELFF
TRBJ2-1 | TRBD2 | TRBV10-3 | CASRQLAGGRNEQFF
TRBJ1-1 | TRBD1 | TRBV27 | CASSKGTGGPYTEAFF
TRBJ1-3 | NA | TRBV4-3 | CASSQDLAVNGNTIYF
TRBJ2-3 | TRBD2 | TRBV29-1 | CSVEVSGGVYTQYF
TRBJ2-5 | TRBD1 | TRBV15 | CATSPDRNYQETQYF
TRBJ2-3 | TRBD1 | TRBV11-3 | CASSRRQGATDTQYF
TRBJ1-6 | TRBD1 | TRBV5-5 | CASSLLTGHRDNSPLHF
TRBJ2-1 | NA | TRBV10-2 | CASMMTGSSYNEQFF
TRBJ1-6 | TRBD1 | TRBV5-6 | CASSWGQGPSSYNSPLHF
TRBJ1-2 | NA | TRBV30 | CACPRSGNYGYTF
TRBJ2-1 | NA | TRBV5-1 | CASSLGQRVGYNEQFF